This section outlines one TCR beta chain sequence together with its context. Produced via immunoSEQ multiplex PCR; TCRdb's table is partial and in-frame only. This table holds roughly 350,000 clones, 70% to 90% found once. These data originate in a study of blood T cell repertoires in COVID-19. The CDR3 spans 16 residues. Trimming cost V 2 bases and J 0 bases; bases outside gene matches: 3. CDR1 and CDR2 from the germline V gene are SGHAT and FQNNGV. V usage is TRBV11-2 and J usage is TRBJ2-3; 9 nucleotides align to TRBD2. The specimen was peripheral blood. This sequence originates from a woman in her twenties or thirties with COVID-19, enrolled during active disease. The DNA for the CDR3 is TGTGCCAGCAGCTTAAGGACTAGCGCAAGCACAGATACGCAGTATTTT. Encoded protein: CASSLRTSASTDTQYF.